This T cell receptor (beta chain) was obtained from a study of T cells in Graves' hyperthyroidism and ophthalmopathy. V lost 6 bases to trimming and J lost 5 bases, with 15 bases between them. Per the germline V gene, CDR1 is SGHRS and CDR2 is YFSETQ. The CDR3 sequence is 13 residues long. Thyroid ultrasound, orbital computed tomography, clinical symptoms, and serum thyroxine and TRAb underpinned diagnoses. There were TCR beta CDR3 regions amplified from RNA transcripts. First-round RT-PCR targeting the TCR CDR3 was performed with the HTBI primer set. A single record per CDR3 protein comes from TCRdb applying MiXCR to the multiplex PCR reads. The table lists 460,000 or so distinct CDR3 sequences, 13% to 15% of them singletons. This clonotype has ten or more counts.

This clonotype was obtained from a woman aged 18-29 years with Graves' hyperthyroidism. The sample taken for sequencing was blood. V usage is TRBV5-1 and J usage is TRBJ2-7, with D tentatively TRBD1 (6 bases). CDR3 protein: CASTLDSSNEQYF. The CDR3 DNA reads TGCGCCAGCACCCTGGACAGCAGCAACGAGCAGTACTTC.